This T cell receptor beta chain was identified in a study of stem cell transplantation in POMP-related autoinflammatory disease. Between the trimmed V and J ends, which lost 3 bases and 4 bases, there was a span of 9 bases. CDR1 LNHDA and CDR2 SQIVND come from the germline V gene (reference sequence). The CDR3 spans 13 residues. Sequencing used immunoSEQ multiplex PCR; TCRdb keeps in-frame clones, though not all of them. The sample lists tens of thousands of clones, 80% to 85% seen once, with around 2.5% in the top ten. This TCR came from a human donor with POMP-related autoinflammation and immune dysregulation (PRAID). The source material was CD4+ T cells from PBMCs, sampled before stem cell transplantation. The chain combines TRBV19 with TRBJ1-2; no reliable D call. The DNA for the CDR3 is TGTGCCAGTAGTATTAGACACGGCTATGGCTACACCTTC. Its translation is CASSIRHGYGYTF.